These 13 T cell receptor beta chains were all obtained from the same sample, sequenced in a study of Ad26.COV2.S vaccination and SARS-CoV-2 variants. Method: immunoSEQ multiplex PCR; TCRdb's copy keeps in-frame clones and lacks some. The sample yields about 430,000 clones, 80% to 95% seen once. This sample's treatment: 19 received Ad26.COV2.S at low or high dose, single or two shots; 5 received placebo; per-sample allocation not given. Sampling took place 63 days after the first vaccine or placebo injection. This specimen consisted of peripheral blood, obtained in a trial of Ad26.COV2.S vaccine versus placebo. Source of these receptors: a person aged 18-60 years who received the Ad26.COV2.S COVID-19 vaccine or a placebo.

Only one count was recorded for this clone. V and J are TRBV11-3 and TRBJ1-6; D gene ambiguous. Per germline, CDR1 SGHNT and CDR2 YENEEA. Trimming pared 3 bases from V and 2 bases from J, leaving 17 bases between. The CDR3 consists of 18 residues. The CDR3 region is CASSLCCDPLPYNSPLHF. The CDR3 DNA reads TGTGCCAGCAGCTTGTGTTGTGACCCGTTGCCCTATAATTCACCCCTCCACTTT.

This chain links TRBV20-1 with TRBJ2-7; unclear D gene. Germline assignment: CDR1 DFQATT and CDR2 SNEGSKA (reference sequence). The CDR3 is 11 residues long. V shed 6 bases and J shed 6 bases, with 12 bases lying between them. DNA of the CDR3: TGCAGTGCCACGGATCTTCGCGAGCAGTACTTC. Translation: CSATDLREQYF.

The chain links TRBV2 to TRBJ2-2; D is ambiguous. CDR3 size: 14 residues. Trimming left V 6 bases short and J 0 bases short, with 8 bases between. Germline loops: CDR1 SNHLY, CDR2 FYNNEI. CDR3 sequence (DNA): TGTGCCAGCAGAGTAGGGACGAACACCGGGGAGCTGTTTTTT. This gives the protein CASRVGTNTGELFF.

As DNA, the CDR3 is TGTGCCAGCAGTTACTGGAACGAGCAGTTCTTC. It specifies CASSYWNEQFF. The J gene is TRBJ2-1, the V gene TRBV6-2 or TRBV6-3; D not certain. V lost 1 base and J lost 10, with 5 bases in between. CDR3 length: 11 residues. The germline gives CDR1 MNHEY, CDR2 SVGEGT.

The gene calls are TRBV5-1 and TRBJ2-7, with 8 bases aligning to TRBD1. This CDR3 has 16 residues. V lost 3 bases and J lost 6; bases outside the gene matches: 14. The germline V gene encodes CDR1 SGHRS and CDR2 YFSETQ. The DNA of the CDR3 is TGCGCCAGCAGCTCCCAGAGCCCAGGGGGCGCGGGCGAGCAGTACTTC. It yields the protein CASSSQSPGGAGEQYF.

The chain joins TRBV12-3 or TRBV12-4 to TRBJ2-5; TRBD1 is a possible D gene (5 bases). The CDR3 consists of 13 residues. Trimming took 4 bases from V and 5 from J, leaving 11 bases between them. For the CDR3, the DNA is TGTGCCAGCAGTTCAGGGTTTGAGGAGACCCAGTACTTC. As protein: CASSSGFEETQYF.

This chain links TRBV6-2 or TRBV6-3 with TRBJ1-5; 8 nucleotides align to TRBD1. Germline values: CDR1 MNHEY, CDR2 SVGEGT. This CDR3 spans 15 amino acids. Trimming took 2 bases from V and 6 from J; bases not matched to a gene: 6. CDR3 nucleotide sequence: TGTGCCAGCAGTTACATTGACAGGGGCGCTCAGCCCCAGCATTTT. Translated, it gives CASSYIDRGAQPQHF.

Written as DNA, the CDR3 is TGTGCCAGTAGTTTCTGGACGGGCGAAAGCTATGGCTACACCTTC. Translation: CASSFWTGESYGYTF. This chain uses TRBV19 with TRBJ1-2; D not resolved. The germline gives CDR1 LNHDA, CDR2 SQIVND (reference sequence). The CDR3 is 15 amino acids. The V end was cut by 5 bases, the J end by 4 bases, with 17 bases between.

The chain carries TRBV18 and TRBJ2-7, with TRBD2 matching over 7 bases. With 7 bases clipped from V and 0 bases from J, the junction kept 3 bases outside the gene matches. The germline gives CDR1 KGHSH, CDR2 LQKENI. There are 13 residues in the CDR3. The DNA of the CDR3 is TGTGCCAGCTTCGGGGAGGGCTCCTACGAGCAGTACTTC. This codes for CASFGEGSYEQYF.

The chain employs TRBV5-4 and TRBJ1-2, with a weak D call TRBD1 (5 bases). V gave up 3 bases and J gave up 1 base, with 7 bases separating them. Germline V gene lookup returns CDR1 SGHNT and CDR2 YYREEE (reference sequence). This CDR3 has 13 amino acids. DNA of the CDR3: TGTGCCAGCAGCTCCAGGGATAACTATGGCTACACCTTC. Amino acids: CASSSRDNYGYTF.

V gene TRBV15 combines with J gene TRBJ2-1; TRBD2 matches 8 bases. The CDR3 sequence is 17 residues long. CDR1 is LNHNV and CDR2 is YYDKDF in the germline V gene (reference sequence). Germline trimming cut 7 bases from V and 9 bases from J; bases unmatched to any gene: 20. The CDR3 bases are TGTGCCACCAACCCTGGGGTAAAAGCGGGAGAGGTGGTTGAGCAGTTCTTC. It specifies CATNPGVKAGEVVEQFF.

Only one count was recorded for this clone. V and J are TRBV19 and TRBJ2-2; 11 bases are a match to TRBD2. Looked up from germline, CDR1 is LNHDA and CDR2 is SQIVND (reference sequence). The CDR3 is 21 residues long. The V segment lost 3 bases and the J segment 0 bases; nucleotides outside the gene matches: 15. The CDR3 sequence: CASSIAGLHTSGSPNTGELFF. The CDR3 bases are TGTGCCAGTAGTATTGCGGGGTTGCATACTAGCGGGAGTCCGAACACCGGGGAGCTGTTTTTT.

This clone showed up just once. This chain links TRBV6-6 with TRBJ2-3, with D possibly being TRBD1 (5 bases). The CDR3 sequence is 13 residues long. The germline V and J ends were trimmed by 4 bases and 6 bases, with 11 bases remaining between them. Germline V lookup: CDR1 MNHNY, CDR2 SVGAGI (reference sequence). CDR3 in amino acids: CASSLNAGDTQYF. CDR3 coding DNA: TGTGCCAGCAGTTTGAACGCAGGGGATACGCAGTATTTT.